Sequencing of this T cell receptor (beta chain) was carried out in a study of early T cells in non-severe SARS-CoV-2 infection (dated by TCRdb to the early 2020s). A note on the overall study: Because TCR sequencing relied on bulk RNA taken from unsorted whole blood, pairing of alpha and beta chains was not possible. The investigation overall reported the following: VDJdb matching was skewed toward anti-spike CD8 responses and likely underestimated virus-specific expansions, missing private and CD4 specificities.

This clonotype was detected many times. The antigen it recognizes is unknown. The record has no base qualities; no much larger clone is one base away. Libraries were made using 5' RACE. The instrument was a NextSeq 500. To correct for sequencing error and PCR bias, the TCR library protocol tagged individual cDNA molecules with unique molecular identifiers. TCR alpha and beta chains were both sequenced, and the abundances of alpha and beta sequences in each sample were closely correlated with each other. Processing in the source paper ran as follows. Decombinator V4 was used to annotate the V gene, J gene and CDR3 of the TCR sequences. TCRs were defined as expanded if a significant change between any two time points was detected under a Poisson model with p below 0.0001. Abundances of TCRs were expressed as counts per million after normalisation to the total number of TCRs sequenced in each sample. MAIT TCRs were defined by TRAV1-2 paired with TRAJ12, TRAJ20 or TRAJ33, and iNKT TCRs by TRAV10 paired with TRAJ18. VDJdb, accessed 1 November 2021, was searched for CMV, EBV and SARS-CoV-2 annotated TCRs, with TCRs annotated for multiple antigens excluded. TCRdb reprocessed the public reads (quality trimming at Q25 with fastp, clone calling with MiXCR) and kept in-frame beta chains. Rows with one shared CDR3 protein collapse into an entry with the most common genes and DNA. The V and J calls and clone size are TCRdb's, not the authors'. The sample yields about 19,000 distinct CDR3 sequences; 4% to 5.5% were counted once. Clones ranked in the top ten supply 7.2% of the sample.

Trimming costs V 1 base and J 0 bases, and their ends lie 12 bases apart. Based on the germline V gene (reference sequence), the CDR1 and CDR2 sequences are DFQATT and SNEGSKA. Reading from cysteine to phenylalanine, the CDR3 counts 15 amino acids. Left in the record is the CDR3 DNA by itself, 45 bases read in frame from the first base. A case-control design nested within a healthcare worker cohort in London, UK, was used, with weekly nasopharyngeal swab PCR tests and blood sampling performed. Healthcare workers were recruited during the week of the UK lockdown, between 23 and 31 March 2020, and followed weekly for up to 16 weeks.

The origin of this receptor is an adult who was a healthcare worker with PCR-confirmed SARS-CoV-2 infection or an uninfected control (not recorded which). Input material: whole blood. The sequence joins TRBV20-1 to TRBJ1-1; the D region possibly corresponds to TRBD1 (6 bases align). The CDR3 protein sequence reads: CSARGNGGLNTEAFF. At the DNA level, the sequence is TGCAGTGCTAGAGGTAATGGGGGCCTGAACACTGAAGCTTTCTTT.